The 9 T cell receptor beta chains below were found in one sample sequenced in a study of control samples from healthy donors and cancer patients. Assay: immunoSEQ multiplex PCR; the TCRdb copy retains only in-frame clones and omits some. The sample holds about 80,000 clones, nearly 90% seen once. Sequenced material: blood. The origin of the receptors is a man aged 50 or older in good health.

The chain couples TRBV5-1 to TRBJ2-7, with a possible D match to TRBD1 (6 bases). Trimming shortened V by 0 bases and J by 5 bases, and 9 bases separated the two germline ends. Germline assignment: CDR1 SGHRS and CDR2 YFSETQ. This CDR3 is built from 13 residues. In DNA form, the CDR3 reads TGCGCCAGCAGCTTGGCCCGGGACAACGAGCAGTACTTC. Protein: CASSLARDNEQYF.

This clone was picked up one time. The chain recombines TRBV7-9 with TRBJ2-7; possibly TRBD2 for D (7 bases). V lost 4 bases and J 12 bases, leaving 16 bases between the germline ends. The CDR3 contains 12 residues. The germline V gene encodes CDR1 SEHNR and CDR2 FQNEAQ (reference sequence). The CDR3 loop reads CASSSEGGYRYF. The CDR3 DNA follows: TGTGCCAGCAGCTCCGAGGGGGGGTACCGGTACTTC. The full variable domain, its missing parts supplied by reference TRBV7-9 and TRBJ2-7, is DTGVSQNPRHKITKRGQNVTFRCDPISEHNRLYWYRQTLGQGPEFLTYFQNEAQLEKSRLLSDRFSAERPKGSFSTLEIQRTEQGDSAMYLCASSSEGGYRYFGPGTRLTVT.

V gene TRBV30 combines with J gene TRBJ2-1; either TRBD1 or TRBD2 may supply D (6 bases each). This CDR3 is 14 amino acids long. The V gene lost 5 bases and the J gene lost 8 bases, with 19 bases spanning the gap. From germline, CDR1 is GTSNPN and CDR2 SVGIG (reference sequence). The CDR3 sequence is CAWGRGGSSDEQFF. CDR3 nucleotide sequence: TGTGCCTGGGGCCGAGGGGGGAGCTCTGATGAGCAGTTCTTC.

The genes are TRBV29-1 and TRBJ1-1, with D unclear. Germline lookup yields CDR1 SQVTM and CDR2 ANQGSEA. The CDR3 covers 14 residues. V gave up 1 base and J gave up 0 bases, with 9 bases separating them. CDR3 coding DNA: TGCAGCGTTGAAGTTCCGGGCTTGAACACTGAAGCTTTCTTT. Its protein is CSVEVPGLNTEAFF.

The genes are TRBV18 and TRBJ1-1; 9 bases are shared with TRBD1. The CDR3 extends over 15 amino acids. CDR1 is KGHSH, CDR2 LQKENI, per germline. The J segment lost 0 bases and the V segment lost 4 bases, leaving 3 bases of the junction unmatched. CDR3 in amino acids: CASSLRTGVNTEAFF. The CDR3 nucleotides read TGTGCCAGCTCACTCCGGACAGGGGTGAACACTGAAGCTTTCTTT. Full variable domain (missing parts from reference TRBV18 and TRBJ1-1): NAGVMQNPRHLVRRRGQEARLRCSPMKGHSHVYWYRQLPEEGLKFMVYLQKENIIDESGMPKERFSAEFPKEGPSILRIQQVVRGDSAAYFCASSLRTGVNTEAFFGQGTRLTVV.

V gene TRBV11-1 combines with J gene TRBJ1-1, with D maybe TRBD1 (6 bases). V was clipped by 5 bases and J by 3 bases, with 16 bases between them. Germline V gives CDR1 SGHAT, CDR2 FQDESV (reference sequence). The CDR3 has 15 residues. CDR3 DNA: TGTGCCAGCAGCGCCCGCCCCGGGACATACACTGAAGCTTTCTTT. Its translation: CASSARPGTYTEAFF.

In nucleotides, the CDR3 is TGTGCCAGTAGTAACCGGGTTTGGGCGGGAGAGACCCAGTACTTC. Its protein product is CASSNRVWAGETQYF. V is TRBV19 and J is TRBJ2-5, with D possibly matching TRBD2 (5 bases). CDR1 is LNHDA, CDR2 SQIVND, per germline (reference sequence). This CDR3 spans 15 amino acids. V was pared by 4 bases and J by 4 bases, with 16 bases between.

The V gene is TRBV6-2 or TRBV6-3, the J gene TRBJ2-5, with TRBD2 identical over 10 bases. Germline V gene lookup returns CDR1 MNHEY and CDR2 SVGEGT. CDR3 length: 15 residues. The J segment lost 5 bases and the V segment lost 5 bases, leaving 8 bases of the junction unmatched. The CDR3 nucleotides are TGTGCCAGCAGTGTCGCAGCGGGGGGGCTCGAGACCCAGTACTTC. Its translation is CASSVAAGGLETQYF.

The chain combines TRBV7-9 with TRBJ2-2; D may be TRBD2 (6 bases). The CDR3 spans 17 residues. Trimming left V 2 bases short and J 4 bases short, with 17 bases between. From germline, CDR1 is SEHNR and CDR2 FQNEAQ (reference sequence). This CDR3 is CASSLLGGAKGTGELFF. The CDR3 DNA reads as TGTGCCAGCAGCTTATTGGGGGGAGCCAAGGGCACCGGGGAGCTGTTTTTT.